The 10 T cell receptor beta chains reported below all come from one sample, sequenced in a study of vaccination and CD4 T cells after COVID-19 (dated by TCRdb to 2022 to 2024). Receptor amplification or capture employed PCR. TCRdb shows the sequencer as Illumina iSeq 100. DNA from cultured CD4+ T cells underwent TCR sequencing with the Oncomine TCR Beta short-read assay at the Johns Hopkins FTIC core. The public reads were run again by TCRdb, first through fastp at Q25 and then through MiXCR, and only productive beta chains were kept. Under each unique CDR3 protein, matching rows form one entry showing the most common genes and DNA. The sample contains 15,000 or so distinct CDR3 sequences, around a third of them found a single time. Jointly, the top ten make up roughly 23% of the sample. The intended sense of this specimen's treatment or condition label: roughly 10-day PBMC culture with coronavirus spike peptide pools or control peptides (ViraFEST assay).

Their recognized antigens are unknown. The source material was CD4+ T cells from blood, cultured in vitro, sampled before SARS-CoV-2 vaccination. These receptors all stem from a human donor who received a COVID-19 vaccine.

This sequence joins TRBV6-1 and TRBJ2-1, with D uncertain. From germline, CDR1 is MNHNS and CDR2 SASEGT. Trimming cost V 6 bases and J 5 bases, with 5 bases left between them. The CDR3 totals 11 residues. The CDR3 region is CASRYHNEQFF. The CDR3 nucleotides read TGTGCCAGCAGGTATCACAATGAGCAGTTCTTC.

This clonotype turned up a few times. In nucleotides, the CDR3 is TGCAGTGCGGAGAAACTAGCGGGGGACACAGATACGCAGTATTTT. This codes for CSAEKLAGDTDTQYF. V is TRBV20-1 and J is TRBJ2-3, with 11 bases aligning to TRBD2. From germline, CDR1 is DFQATT and CDR2 SNEGSKA (reference sequence). Trimming cost V 6 bases and J 2 bases; bases outside gene matches: 7. The CDR3 is 15 amino acids.

The CDR3 spells CSVGQGTVTDTQYF. In DNA form, the CDR3 reads TGCAGCGTTGGACAGGGAACGGTCACAGATACGCAGTATTTT. This chain uses TRBV29-1 with TRBJ2-3; 7 bases agree with TRBD1. V lost 4 bases to trimming and J lost 2 bases; unmatched junction nucleotides: 6. The length of the CDR3 is 14 residues. Germline V gene lookup returns CDR1 SQVTM and CDR2 ANQGSEA.

This clonotype was seen more than once but under ten times. J is TRBJ1-2 and V is TRBV2, with unresolved D. From germline, CDR1 is SNHLY and CDR2 FYNNEI. V lost 4 bases to trimming and J lost 4 bases, with 13 bases between them. The CDR3 contains 14 residues. Written as DNA, the CDR3 is TGTGCCAGCAGTGGTCAGAGGGCCCTCTATGGCTACACCTTC. This codes for CASSGQRALYGYTF.

This chain uses TRBV6-1 with TRBJ2-5; TRBD1 is a possible D gene (6 bases). This CDR3 region has 13 residues. V was cut by 3 bases and J by 7 bases, with 12 bases left in between. Germline V gene lookup returns CDR1 MNHNS and CDR2 SASEGT. In DNA form, the CDR3 reads TGTGCCAGCAGTGATGTGGGGGCGGGGACCCAGTACTTC. It encodes CASSDVGAGTQYF.

The chain's CDR3 is CSPGGVMNTEAFF. The CDR3 nucleotides are TGCAGTCCGGGGGGGGTCATGAACACTGAAGCTTTCTTT. The genes are TRBV20-1 and TRBJ1-1, with D perhaps TRBD1 (5 bases). Trimming removed 8 bases from V and 0 bases from J, with 13 bases in between. CDR1 is DFQATT, CDR2 SNEGSKA, per germline (reference sequence). This CDR3 has 13 amino acids.

The chain combines TRBV15 with TRBJ2-7; 12 bases agree with TRBD2. The length of the CDR3 is 16 residues. Germline CDR1 and CDR2: LNHNV and YYDKDF (reference sequence). The ends lost 0 bases at V and 6 bases at J; junction bases unmatched: 6. CDR3 loop: CATSREAGTSGLEQYF. DNA of the CDR3: TGTGCCACCAGCAGAGAAGCGGGGACTAGCGGGCTCGAGCAGTACTTC.

The CDR3 loop is CASSQEEGGVAGGPRETQYF. CDR3 nucleotide sequence: TGTGCCAGCAGCCAAGAAGAGGGCGGCGTAGCGGGGGGGCCTCGGGAGACCCAGTACTTC. The V gene is TRBV3-1, the J gene TRBJ2-5, with 11 bases identical to TRBD2. CDR3 size: 20 residues. J was trimmed by 5 bases and V by 0 bases; bases with no gene match: 17. Germline V gene data show CDR1 as LGHDT and CDR2 as YNNKEL (reference sequence).

This chain connects TRBV5-8 to TRBJ1-1; D gene ambiguous. From germline, CDR1 is SGHTS and CDR2 YDEGEE. V was trimmed by 0 bases and J by 1 base, leaving 4 bases between them. This CDR3 region has 13 residues. The CDR3 DNA follows: TGTGCCAGCAGCTTGGACAGGAACACTGAAGCTTTCTTT. Translation gives CASSLDRNTEAFF. Filled out from reference TRBV5-8 and TRBJ1-1, the complete variable domain reads EAGVTQSPTHLIKTRGQQATLRCSPISGHTSVYWYQQALGLGLQFLLWYDEGEERNRGNFPPRFSGRQFPNYSSELNVNALELEDSALYLCASSLDRNTEAFFGQGTRLTVV.

The rearrangement links TRBV14 to TRBJ2-1; 10 bases map to TRBD2. The V segment lost 4 bases and the J segment 8 bases; nucleotides outside the gene matches: 8. The germline gives CDR1 SGHDN, CDR2 FVKESK. There are 15 residues in the CDR3. For the CDR3, the DNA is TGTGCCAGCAGCCGCATTCTGAGCGGGGGGGATGAGCAGTTCTTC. The encoded protein is CASSRILSGGDEQFF.